This T cell receptor (beta chain) was obtained from a study of CD8 T cells in ankylosing spondylitis. Broader study findings: Significantly higher representation of disease-linked clones was reported for matched ankylosing spondylitis synovial fluid.

Details on this clonotype: The antigen is undetermined.

There are 15 residues in the CDR3. The trim removed 3 bases at V and 4 bases at J, leaving 7 bases unmatched. CDR1 and CDR2 (germline): SGHRS, YFSETQ. From the 5' RACE reads, TCRdb called clonotypes with MiXCR, one entry per CDR3 protein. The data contain about 150,000 distinct CDR3 sequences, over 9.5% of them singletons. The receptor was isolated from a female donor with ankylosing spondylitis or in good health (not recorded which). The sequencing sample was made of blood, either unsorted or a sorted T cell fraction (not recorded which). V is TRBV5-1 and J is TRBJ2-3; 8 bases line up with TRBD1. The CDR3 loop is CASSSGLDRADTQYF. In DNA, the CDR3 is TGCGCCAGCAGCTCCGGCCTGGACAGGGCAGATACGCAGTATTTT.